This TCR beta chain was retrieved from a study of T cells after somatic rescue of genetic block. Repertoires were generated with immunoSEQ multiplex PCR, while TCRdb's copy carries only in-frame clones and drops some. The sample records tens of thousands of clones, 85% to 95% being singletons. The receptor was isolated from a man aged 35-49 years. The specimen was peripheral blood mononuclear cells (PBMCs).

In DNA form, the CDR3 reads TGTGCCAGCAGTGACAGGGGTAATGAAAAACTGTTTTTT. Encoded protein: CASSDRGNEKLFF. The genes are TRBV2 and TRBJ1-4; TRBD1 might be the D (6 bases). CDR1 SNHLY and CDR2 FYNNEI come from the germline V gene. Trimming removed 3 bases at V and 4 bases at J, with 6 bases between. The CDR3 extends over 13 amino acids.